Presented here are 22 T cell receptor beta chains from one specimen sequenced in a study of OX40 agonist ivuxolimab in advanced cancers. The library was built by means of the immunoSEQ multiplex PCR assay. Here the immuneACCESS table is served through TCRdb, limited to in-frame sequences with V and J called. Missing clones are a known gap in these copies; in checked studies unresolved V genes cover under half, and the rest lacks a known reason. Across this sample there are 70,000 to 85,000 clones, with approximately 90% seen only once. The ten largest account for around 0.96% of the sample. The input for sequencing was CD4+ or CD8+ T cells sorted from blood, taken in a trial of the OX40 agonist ivuxolimab. These receptors came from an adult with an advanced solid tumor such as melanoma, head and neck, liver or kidney cancer.

CDR3 amino acids: CSVLRGEQYF. CDR3 DNA sequence: TGCAGCGTGCTAAGGGGGGAGCAGTACTTC. The chain combines TRBV29-1 with TRBJ2-7; perhaps TRBD1 as D (6 bases). Germline lookup yields CDR1 SQVTM and CDR2 ANQGSEA. This CDR3 spans 10 amino acids. The V end was cut by 6 bases, the J end by 7 bases, with 10 bases between.

The chain joins TRBV9 to TRBJ2-7; D gene ambiguous. CDR1 is SGDLS and CDR2 is YYNGEE in the germline V gene. This CDR3 is 14 amino acids long. Trimming removed 3 bases at V and 5 bases at J, with 15 bases between. The CDR3 loop reads CASSASLGHNEQYF. The CDR3 bases are TGTGCCAGCAGCGCCTCCCTGGGTCACAACGAGCAGTACTTC. Using reference TRBV9 and TRBJ2-7 for the parts outside the CDR3, the full variable domain is DSGVTQTPKHLITATGQRVTLRCSPRSGDLSVYWYQQSLDQGLQFLIQYYNGEERAKGNILERFSAQQFPDLHSELNLSSLELGDSALYFCASSASLGHNEQYFGPGTRLTVT.

V usage is TRBV11-2 and J usage is TRBJ2-5, with 7 bases fitting TRBD1. The junction had 12 bases not matched to a gene; V was cut back by 1 base and J by 4 bases. From germline, CDR1 is SGHAT and CDR2 FQNNGV. This CDR3 has 17 amino acids. Here the CDR3 DNA reads TGTGCCAGCAGCTTAGCTTCCGGGACAGTGGGGCCAGAGACCCAGTACTTC. It yields the protein CASSLASGTVGPETQYF. Variable domain in full (rest from reference TRBV11-2 and TRBJ2-5): EAGVAQSPRYKIIEKRQSVAFWCNPISGHATLYWYQQILGQGPKLLIQFQNNGVVDDSQLPKDRFSAERLKGVDSTLKIQPAKLEDSAVYLCASSLASGTVGPETQYFGPGTRLLVL.

The V call is TRBV5-5, the J call TRBJ2-7, with D tentatively TRBD2 (7 bases). The germline V gene encodes CDR1 SGHKS and CDR2 YYEKEE (reference sequence). V was shortened by 5 bases and J by 4 bases, with 22 bases between the two germline ends. This CDR3 comprises 16 residues. CDR3 loop: CASRREGGPTIYEQYF. In nucleotides, the CDR3 is TGTGCCAGCAGGAGGGAGGGGGGCCCTACGATTTACGAGCAGTACTTC.

The chain employs TRBV5-1 and TRBJ1-2; D gene ambiguous. Between the trimmed V and J ends, which lost 4 bases and 6 bases, there was a span of 19 bases. The CDR3 has 15 amino acids. The V gene's germline CDR1 is SGHRS and CDR2 YFSETQ. CDR3 bases: TGCGCCAGCAGCCGGAATGACGGAGACGCAGATGGCTACACCTTC. Translation: CASSRNDGDADGYTF.

This clone has a handful of counts. The V call is TRBV19, the J call TRBJ2-1; TRBD2 aligns across 10 bases. V trimming: 2 bases; J trimming: 9 bases; junction bases outside the gene matches: 7. Looked up from germline, CDR1 is LNHDA and CDR2 is SQIVND (reference sequence). The CDR3 consists of 15 residues. CDR3 sequence reads: CASSISGRAGGEQFF. The CDR3 DNA follows: TGTGCCAGTAGTATAAGCGGGAGGGCCGGCGGTGAGCAGTTCTTC.

J is TRBJ2-2 and V is TRBV19; D ambiguous. The CDR3 contains 14 residues. Trimming took 7 bases from V and 0 from J, leaving 9 bases between them. Per germline, CDR1 LNHDA and CDR2 SQIVND (reference sequence). The chain's CDR3 is CASTPLTNTGELFF. In nucleotides, the CDR3 is TGTGCCAGTACCCCATTAACGAACACCGGGGAGCTGTTTTTT.

The chain carries TRBV19 and TRBJ1-5; D not resolved. Germline CDR1 reads LNHDA; CDR2 reads SQIVND (reference sequence). CDR3 size: 13 residues. V was pared by 2 bases and J by 4 bases, with 6 bases between. Here the CDR3 DNA reads TGTGCCAGTAGTATAAGCGGGAATCAGCCCCAGCATTTT. Translating gives CASSISGNQPQHF.

This chain uses TRBV5-4 with TRBJ1-2, with 9 bases matching TRBD1. V shed 5 bases and J 7 bases; nucleotides not matched to a gene: 12. The germline V gene has CDR1 SGHNT and CDR2 YYREEE (reference sequence). The CDR3 has 15 residues. The CDR3 DNA follows: TGTGCCAGCAGTCGTCCGGGACAGGGCTATCGTGGCTACACCTTC. Protein sequence: CASSRPGQGYRGYTF.

The chain recombines TRBV6-5 with TRBJ2-5; D may be TRBD2 (6 bases). Between the trimmed V and J ends, which lost 7 bases and 5 bases, there was a span of 20 bases. In germline, CDR1 is MNHEY, CDR2 SVGAGI. CDR3 size: 15 residues. CDR3 sequence: CASNTGTSSVETQYF. The CDR3 DNA reads TGTGCCAGCAACACCGGGACTTCCTCGGTGGAGACCCAGTACTTC.

For this clone: Distinct nucleotide sequences in the sample also encode this CDR3. This rearrangement joins TRBV7-7 to TRBJ2-3; 10 bases align to TRBD2. The CDR3 loop spans 15 amino acids. CDR1 is SSHAT, CDR2 FNYEAQ, per germline (reference sequence). Unmatched junction bases numbered 4, after V lost 5 bases and J lost 2 bases. The CDR3 DNA is TGTGCCAGCAGCCCCGGACTAGCGGCCACAGATACGCAGTATTTT. Protein product: CASSPGLAATDTQYF.

This clone was observed a single time. This rearrangement joins TRBV19 to TRBJ2-7, with D perhaps matching TRBD1 (6 bases). V gave up 6 bases and J gave up 2 bases, with 14 bases separating them. The CDR3 totals 14 residues. Germline V lookup: CDR1 LNHDA, CDR2 SQIVND (reference sequence). Here the CDR3 reads CASSRTGQTYEQYF. The CDR3, as DNA: TGTGCCAGTAGCCGAACGGGACAAACCTACGAGCAGTACTTC.

The chain combines TRBV6-1 with TRBJ2-5; the D gene is possibly TRBD2 (7 bases). The CDR3 is 13 amino acids. Germline CDR1 is MNHNS and CDR2 is SASEGT. Between the trimmed V and J ends, which lost 6 bases and 5 bases, there was a span of 13 bases. The CDR3 bases are TGTGCCAGCAGGAGGGGGGGTTGGGAGACCCAGTACTTC. Translation gives CASRRGGWETQYF.

The chain links TRBV6-1 to TRBJ2-1, with a possible D match to TRBD2 (5 bases). The CDR3 consists of 15 residues. V shed 2 bases and J shed 3 bases, with 11 bases lying between them. Germline V gene data show CDR1 as MNHNS and CDR2 as SASEGT. CDR3 residues: CASSEQPGFYNEQFF. CDR3 bases: TGTGCCAGCAGTGAACAACCGGGGTTCTACAATGAGCAGTTCTTC.

The CDR3 bases are TGTGCCAGCAGCCAAGAGGCGGCTAGGGGTCTAGCGGGAGGGCAAGGGGAGACCCAGTACTTC. It translates to CASSQEAARGLAGGQGETQYF. The chain couples TRBV4-2 to TRBJ2-5, with 12 nucleotides matching TRBD2. The V and J ends lost 0 bases and 5 bases, in that order; junction bases with no gene match: 19. This CDR3 is built from 21 residues. Germline V gene data show CDR1 as LGHNA and CDR2 as YNFKEQ.

This chain links TRBV7-9 with TRBJ2-3; 8 bases align to TRBD1. The germline V gene has CDR1 SEHNR and CDR2 FQNEAQ (reference sequence). CDR3 size: 15 residues. The V gene end was trimmed by 1 base and the J gene end by 1 base; junction bases not matched to a gene: 1. The CDR3 nucleotides are TGTGCCAGCAGCTTAGAGACAGGGGGCACAGATACGCAGTATTTT. As protein: CASSLETGGTDTQYF. Together with reference TRBV7-9 and TRBJ2-3, the CDR3 gives the full variable domain: DTGVSQNPRHKITKRGQNVTFRCDPISEHNRLYWYRQTLGQGPEFLTYFQNEAQLEKSRLLSDRFSAERPKGSFSTLEIQRTEQGDSAMYLCASSLETGGTDTQYFGPGTRLTVL.

Only one count was recorded for this clone. V gene TRBV19 combines with J gene TRBJ1-6, with a tentative D call TRBD1 (5 bases). The germline V and J ends were trimmed by 3 bases and 9 bases, with 15 bases remaining between them. The CDR3 covers 15 residues. Germline V lookup: CDR1 LNHDA, CDR2 SQIVND (reference sequence). As DNA, the CDR3 is TGTGCCAGTAGTATTCAACGGGGCTGGGGTTCACCCCTCCACTTT. Protein: CASSIQRGWGSPLHF.

CDR3 sequence reads: CASYSRLTDVIKQYF. In DNA form, the CDR3 reads TGTGCCAGCTATTCAAGGCTGACAGACGTGATCAAGCAGTACTTC. The chain combines TRBV6-5 with TRBJ2-7; a weak D match, TRBD1 (5 bases). Trimming stripped 8 bases from V and 8 bases from J, with 25 bases between. This CDR3 spans 15 amino acids. Germline V CDR1 and CDR2: MNHEY, SVGAGI.

J is TRBJ2-2 and V is TRBV7-2; 11 nucleotides line up with TRBD2. This CDR3 comprises 17 residues. The germline CDR1 and CDR2 sequences are SGHTA and FQGNSA. With V trimmed by 1 base and J by 5 bases, 6 bases remained unmatched. In nucleotides, the CDR3 is TGTGCCAGCAGCTTAGACCCTAGCGGGGGGCGGACCGGGGAGCTGTTTTTT. This sequence encodes CASSLDPSGGRTGELFF.

The J gene is TRBJ1-5, the V gene TRBV18, with D tentatively TRBD1 (5 bases). The CDR3 has 13 residues. V was clipped by 4 bases and J by 10 bases, with 14 bases between them. CDR1 is KGHSH and CDR2 is LQKENI in the germline V gene. The DNA for the CDR3 is TGTGCCAGCTCACTAGCCCTGACAGAACCCCAGCATTTT. Residues: CASSLALTEPQHF.

V is TRBV14 and J is TRBJ2-7; tentative D call: TRBD1 (6 bases). Between the trimmed V and J ends, which lost 4 bases and 4 bases, there was a span of 11 bases. The CDR3 contains 13 residues. Germline CDR1 SGHDN, CDR2 FVKESK. The CDR3 DNA reads TGTGCCAGCAGCCTAGTACAGGGTTACGAGCAGTACTTC. Amino acids: CASSLVQGYEQYF.

The chain uses TRBV5-8 and TRBJ1-2, with TRBD1 identical over 8 bases. Germline V gene sequence: CDR1 SGHTS, CDR2 YDEGEE. The CDR3 runs 13 residues. Trimming removed 1 base from V and 13 bases from J; junction bases left unmatched: 9. CDR3 sequence: CASSLRDRSSFTF. In nucleotides, the CDR3 is TGTGCCAGCAGCTTGAGGGACAGGTCTTCGTTCACCTTC.